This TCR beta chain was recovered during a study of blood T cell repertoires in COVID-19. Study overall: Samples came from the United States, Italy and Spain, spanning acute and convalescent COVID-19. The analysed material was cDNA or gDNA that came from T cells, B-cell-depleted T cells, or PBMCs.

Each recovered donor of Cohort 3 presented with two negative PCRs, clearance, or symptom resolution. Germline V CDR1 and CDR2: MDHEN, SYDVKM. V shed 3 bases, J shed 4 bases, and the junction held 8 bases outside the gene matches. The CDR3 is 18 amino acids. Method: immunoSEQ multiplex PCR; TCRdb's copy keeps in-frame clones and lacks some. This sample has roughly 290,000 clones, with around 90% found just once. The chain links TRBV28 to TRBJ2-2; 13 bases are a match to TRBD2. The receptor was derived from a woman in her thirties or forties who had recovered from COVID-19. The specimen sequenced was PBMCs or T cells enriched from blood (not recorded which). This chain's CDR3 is CASSLWGLAGRGTGELFF. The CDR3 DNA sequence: TGTGCCAGCAGTTTGTGGGGACTAGCGGGACGGGGCACCGGGGAGCTGTTTTTT.